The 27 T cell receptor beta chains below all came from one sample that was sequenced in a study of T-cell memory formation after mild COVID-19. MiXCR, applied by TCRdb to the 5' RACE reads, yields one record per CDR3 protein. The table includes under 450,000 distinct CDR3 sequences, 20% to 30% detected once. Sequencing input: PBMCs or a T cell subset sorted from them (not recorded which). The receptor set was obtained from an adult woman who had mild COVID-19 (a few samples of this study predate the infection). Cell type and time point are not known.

CDR3 residues: CSAGVGGNTGELFF. The CDR3 DNA reads as TGCAGCGCCGGGGTAGGGGGGAACACCGGGGAGCTGTTTTTT. The chain joins TRBV29-1 to TRBJ2-2, with TRBD1 as a possible D gene (6 bases). Trimming removed 7 bases from V and 1 base from J, with 13 bases in between. Germline lookup yields CDR1 SQVTM and CDR2 ANQGSEA. This CDR3 contains 14 residues.

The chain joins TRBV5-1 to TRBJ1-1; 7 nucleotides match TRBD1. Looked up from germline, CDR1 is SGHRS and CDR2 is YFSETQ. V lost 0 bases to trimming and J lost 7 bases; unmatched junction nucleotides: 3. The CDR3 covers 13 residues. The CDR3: CASSLEGAFEAFF. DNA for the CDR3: TGCGCCAGCAGCTTGGAGGGGGCCTTTGAAGCTTTCTTT.

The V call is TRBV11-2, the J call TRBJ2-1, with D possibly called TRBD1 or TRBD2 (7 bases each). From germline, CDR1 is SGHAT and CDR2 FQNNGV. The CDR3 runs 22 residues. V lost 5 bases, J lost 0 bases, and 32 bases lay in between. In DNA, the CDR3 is TGTGCCAGCAGCACACGCTTCGGGGCTAGCGGACAGGATCCCTTCTCCTACAATGAGCAGTTCTTC. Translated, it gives CASSTRFGASGQDPFSYNEQFF.

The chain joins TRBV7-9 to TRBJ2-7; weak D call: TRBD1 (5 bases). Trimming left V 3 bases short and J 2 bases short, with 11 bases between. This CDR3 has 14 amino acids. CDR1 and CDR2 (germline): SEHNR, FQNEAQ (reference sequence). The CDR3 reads CASSLADKAYEQYF. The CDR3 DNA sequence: TGTGCCAGCAGCTTGGCGGACAAAGCCTACGAGCAGTACTTC.

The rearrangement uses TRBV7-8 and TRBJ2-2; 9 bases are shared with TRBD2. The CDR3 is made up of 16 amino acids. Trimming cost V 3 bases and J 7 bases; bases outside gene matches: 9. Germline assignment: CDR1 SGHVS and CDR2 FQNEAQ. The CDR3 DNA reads TGTGCCAGCAGCTTTTTGGCGGGGGGGCCCATCGGGGAGCTGTTTTTT. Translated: CASSFLAGGPIGELFF.

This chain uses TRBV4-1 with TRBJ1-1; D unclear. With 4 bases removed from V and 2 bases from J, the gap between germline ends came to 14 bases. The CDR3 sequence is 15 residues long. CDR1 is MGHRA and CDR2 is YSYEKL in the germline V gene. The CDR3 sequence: CASSPNPEGNTEAFF. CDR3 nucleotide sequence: TGCGCCAGCAGCCCCAACCCCGAGGGTAACACTGAAGCTTTCTTT.

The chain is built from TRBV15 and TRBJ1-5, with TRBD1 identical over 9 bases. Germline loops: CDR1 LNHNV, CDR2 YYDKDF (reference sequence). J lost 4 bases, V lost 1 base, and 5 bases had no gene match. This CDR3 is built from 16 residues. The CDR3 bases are TGTGCCACCAGCAGAGGGGGACAGGGATGGAATCAGCCCCAGCATTTT. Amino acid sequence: CATSRGGQGWNQPQHF. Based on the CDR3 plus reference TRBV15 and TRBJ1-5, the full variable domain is DAMVIQNPRYQVTQFGKPVTLSCSQTLNHNVMYWYQQKSSQAPKLLFHYYDKDFNNEADTPDNFQSRRPNTSFCFLDIRSPGLGDTAMYLCATSRGGQGWNQPQHFGDGTRLSIL.

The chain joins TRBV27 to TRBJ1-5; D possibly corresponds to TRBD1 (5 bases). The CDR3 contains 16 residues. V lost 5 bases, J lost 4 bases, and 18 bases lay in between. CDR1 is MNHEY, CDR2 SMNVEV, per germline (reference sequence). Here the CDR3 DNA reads TGTGCCAGCAGTCCGGACTGGGGACTCAAGAATCAGCCCCAGCATTTT. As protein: CASSPDWGLKNQPQHF.

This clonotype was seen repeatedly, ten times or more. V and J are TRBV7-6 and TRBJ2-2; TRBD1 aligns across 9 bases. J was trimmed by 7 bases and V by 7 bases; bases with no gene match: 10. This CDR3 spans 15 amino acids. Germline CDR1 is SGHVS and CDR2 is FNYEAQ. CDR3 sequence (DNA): TGTGCCAGCAACACTCCGGGACAGGGAAACGGGGAGCTGTTTTTT. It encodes CASNTPGQGNGELFF.

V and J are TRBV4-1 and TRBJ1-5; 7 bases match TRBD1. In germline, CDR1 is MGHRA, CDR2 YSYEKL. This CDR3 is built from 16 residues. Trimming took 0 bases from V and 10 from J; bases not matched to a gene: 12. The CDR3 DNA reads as TGCGCCAGCAGCCAAGACGGACAGGCGCTGATTCAACCCCAGCATTTT. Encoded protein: CASSQDGQALIQPQHF.

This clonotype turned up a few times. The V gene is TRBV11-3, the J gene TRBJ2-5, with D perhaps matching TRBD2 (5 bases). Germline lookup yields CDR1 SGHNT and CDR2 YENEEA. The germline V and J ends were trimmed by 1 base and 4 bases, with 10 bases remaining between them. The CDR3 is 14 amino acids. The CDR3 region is CASSLGVGRETQYF. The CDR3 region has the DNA TGTGCCAGCAGCTTAGGTGTGGGGAGAGAGACCCAGTACTTC.

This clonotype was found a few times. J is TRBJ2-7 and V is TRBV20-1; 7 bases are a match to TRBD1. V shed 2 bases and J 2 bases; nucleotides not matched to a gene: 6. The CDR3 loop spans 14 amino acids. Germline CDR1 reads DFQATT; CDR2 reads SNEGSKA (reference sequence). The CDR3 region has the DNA TGCAGTGCTAGAAAGACAGGGTTGCCCTACGAGCAGTACTTC. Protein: CSARKTGLPYEQYF.

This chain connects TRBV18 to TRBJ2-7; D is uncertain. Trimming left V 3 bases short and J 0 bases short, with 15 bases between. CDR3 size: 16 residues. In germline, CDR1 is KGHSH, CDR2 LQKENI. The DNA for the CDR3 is TGTGCCAGCTCACCCCCAGCAGAGGACGACTCCTACGAGCAGTACTTC. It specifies CASSPPAEDDSYEQYF.

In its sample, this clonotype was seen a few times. The CDR3 protein is CSVRSPGELFF. The CDR3, as DNA: TGCAGCGTTAGGTCGCCCGGGGAGCTGTTTTTT. This chain uses TRBV29-1 with TRBJ2-2, with D unresolved. Trimming stripped 5 bases from V and 6 bases from J, with 7 bases between. CDR1 and CDR2 from the germline V gene are SQVTM and ANQGSEA. This CDR3 is built from 11 residues.

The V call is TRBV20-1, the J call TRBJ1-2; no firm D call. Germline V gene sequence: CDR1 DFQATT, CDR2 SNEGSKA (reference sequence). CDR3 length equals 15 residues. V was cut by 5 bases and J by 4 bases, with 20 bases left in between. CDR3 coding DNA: TGCAGTGCTCCCCCTAGCTCACAGTCCCCCTATGGCTACACCTTC. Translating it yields CSAPPSSQSPYGYTF.

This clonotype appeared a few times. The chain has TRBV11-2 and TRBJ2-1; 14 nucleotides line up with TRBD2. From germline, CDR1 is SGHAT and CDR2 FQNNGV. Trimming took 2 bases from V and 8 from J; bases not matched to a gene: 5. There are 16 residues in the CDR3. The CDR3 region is CASSLMTSGGAHEQFF. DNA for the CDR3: TGTGCCAGCAGCTTAATGACTAGCGGGGGGGCACATGAGCAGTTCTTC.

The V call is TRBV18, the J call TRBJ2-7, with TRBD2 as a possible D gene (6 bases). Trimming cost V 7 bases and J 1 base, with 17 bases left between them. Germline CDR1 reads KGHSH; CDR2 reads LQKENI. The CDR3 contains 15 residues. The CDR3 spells CASYIIGGLSYEQYF. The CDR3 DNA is TGTGCCAGCTACATTATCGGGGGTTTATCCTACGAGCAGTACTTC.

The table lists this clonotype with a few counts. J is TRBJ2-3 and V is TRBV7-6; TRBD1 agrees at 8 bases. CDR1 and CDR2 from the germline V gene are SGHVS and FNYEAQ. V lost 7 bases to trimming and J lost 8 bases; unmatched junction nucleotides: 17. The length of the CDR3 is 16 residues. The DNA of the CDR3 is TGTGCCAGCAACCCGACAGGGGCCGGGGCTTCGGTTACGCAGTATTTT. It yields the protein CASNPTGAGASVTQYF.

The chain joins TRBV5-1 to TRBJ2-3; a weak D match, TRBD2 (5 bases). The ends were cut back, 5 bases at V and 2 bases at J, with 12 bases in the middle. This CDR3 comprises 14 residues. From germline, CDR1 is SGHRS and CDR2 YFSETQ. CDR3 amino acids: CASRMMRVTDTQYF. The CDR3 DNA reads TGCGCCAGCAGAATGATGAGGGTCACAGATACGCAGTATTTT.

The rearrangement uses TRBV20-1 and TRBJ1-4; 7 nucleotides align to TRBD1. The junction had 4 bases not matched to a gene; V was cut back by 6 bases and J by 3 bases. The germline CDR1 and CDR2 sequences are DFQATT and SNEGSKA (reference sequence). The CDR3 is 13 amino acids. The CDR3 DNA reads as TGCAGTGCCCAGACAGGGCCTAATGAAAAACTGTTTTTT. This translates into CSAQTGPNEKLFF.

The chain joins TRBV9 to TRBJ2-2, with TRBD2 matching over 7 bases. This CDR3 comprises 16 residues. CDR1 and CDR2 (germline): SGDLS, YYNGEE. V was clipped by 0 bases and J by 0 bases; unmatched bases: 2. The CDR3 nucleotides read TGTGCCAGCAGCGTAGGGGCGGGAGCGAACACCGGGGAGCTGTTTTTT. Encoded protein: CASSVGAGANTGELFF.

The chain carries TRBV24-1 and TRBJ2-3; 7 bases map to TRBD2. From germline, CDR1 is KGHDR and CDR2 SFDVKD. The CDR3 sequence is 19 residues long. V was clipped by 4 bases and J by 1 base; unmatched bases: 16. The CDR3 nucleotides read TGTGCCACCAGTGACTCCCTTGAGGCGGGAGTGATGGGCACAGATACGCAGTATTTT. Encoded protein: CATSDSLEAGVMGTDTQYF.

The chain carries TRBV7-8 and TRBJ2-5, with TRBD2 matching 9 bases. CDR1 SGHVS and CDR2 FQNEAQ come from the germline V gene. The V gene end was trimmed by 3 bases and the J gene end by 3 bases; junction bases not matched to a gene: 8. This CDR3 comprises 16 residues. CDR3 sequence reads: CASSLGSSGAEETQYF. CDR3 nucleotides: TGTGCCAGCAGCTTGGGGTCTAGCGGGGCAGAAGAGACCCAGTACTTC.

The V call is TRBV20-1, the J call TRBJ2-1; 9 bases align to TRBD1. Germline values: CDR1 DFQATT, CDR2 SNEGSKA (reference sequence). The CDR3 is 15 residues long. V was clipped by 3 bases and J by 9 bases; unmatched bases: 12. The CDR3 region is CSAREGQGGSGEQFF. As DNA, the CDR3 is TGCAGTGCTAGGGAGGGACAGGGTGGTTCGGGTGAGCAGTTCTTC.

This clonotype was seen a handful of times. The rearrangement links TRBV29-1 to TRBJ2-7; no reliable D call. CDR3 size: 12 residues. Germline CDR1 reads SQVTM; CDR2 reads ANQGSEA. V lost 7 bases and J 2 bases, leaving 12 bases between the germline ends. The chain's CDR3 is CSGLTFAYEQYF. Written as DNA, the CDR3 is TGCAGCGGTCTGACATTCGCCTACGAGCAGTACTTC.

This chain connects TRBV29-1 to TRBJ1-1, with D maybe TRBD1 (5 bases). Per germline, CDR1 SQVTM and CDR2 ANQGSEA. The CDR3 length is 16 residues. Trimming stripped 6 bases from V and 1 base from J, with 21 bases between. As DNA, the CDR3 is TGCAGCGTGAGATTGGGACGGGTGGGCGCGAACACTGAAGCTTTCTTT. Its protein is CSVRLGRVGANTEAFF.

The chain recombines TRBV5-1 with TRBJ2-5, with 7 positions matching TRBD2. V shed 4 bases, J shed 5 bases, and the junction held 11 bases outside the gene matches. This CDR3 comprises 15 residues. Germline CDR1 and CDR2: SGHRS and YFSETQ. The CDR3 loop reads CASSPGVAGVETQYF. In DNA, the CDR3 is TGCGCCAGCAGCCCCGGGGTCGCGGGAGTCGAGACCCAGTACTTC. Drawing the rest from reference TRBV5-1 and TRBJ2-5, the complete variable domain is KAGVTQTPRYLIKTRGQQVTLSCSPISGHRSVSWYQQTPGQGLQFLFEYFSETQRNKGNFPGRFSGRQFSNSRSEMNVSTLELGDSALYLCASSPGVAGVETQYFGPGTRLLVL.